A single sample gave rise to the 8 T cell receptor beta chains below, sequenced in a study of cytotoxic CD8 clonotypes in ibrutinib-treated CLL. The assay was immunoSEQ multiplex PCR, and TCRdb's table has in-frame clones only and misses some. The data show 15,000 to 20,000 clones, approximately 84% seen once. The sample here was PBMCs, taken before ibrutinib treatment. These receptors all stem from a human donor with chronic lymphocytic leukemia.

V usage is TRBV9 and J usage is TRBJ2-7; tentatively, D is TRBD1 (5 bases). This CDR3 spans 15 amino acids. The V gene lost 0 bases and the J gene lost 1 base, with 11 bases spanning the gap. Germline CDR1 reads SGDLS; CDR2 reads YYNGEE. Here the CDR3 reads CASSVAAGPSYEQYF. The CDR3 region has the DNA TGTGCCAGCAGCGTAGCGGCAGGGCCTTCCTACGAGCAGTACTTC. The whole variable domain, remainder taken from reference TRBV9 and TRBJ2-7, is DSGVTQTPKHLITATGQRVTLRCSPRSGDLSVYWYQQSLDQGLQFLIQYYNGEERAKGNILERFSAQQFPDLHSELNLSSLELGDSALYFCASSVAAGPSYEQYFGPGTRLTVT.

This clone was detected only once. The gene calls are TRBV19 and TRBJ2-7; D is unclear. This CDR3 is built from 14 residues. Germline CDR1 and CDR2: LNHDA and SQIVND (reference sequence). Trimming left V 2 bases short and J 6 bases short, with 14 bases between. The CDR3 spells CASSISLSTREQYF. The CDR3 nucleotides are TGTGCCAGTAGTATATCCCTTTCCACCCGCGAGCAGTACTTC.

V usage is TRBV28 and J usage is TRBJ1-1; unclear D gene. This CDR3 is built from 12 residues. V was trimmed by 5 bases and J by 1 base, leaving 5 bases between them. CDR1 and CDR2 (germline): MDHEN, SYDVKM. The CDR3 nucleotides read TGTGCCAGCAGTAGGTGGAACACTGAAGCTTTCTTT. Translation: CASSRWNTEAFF.

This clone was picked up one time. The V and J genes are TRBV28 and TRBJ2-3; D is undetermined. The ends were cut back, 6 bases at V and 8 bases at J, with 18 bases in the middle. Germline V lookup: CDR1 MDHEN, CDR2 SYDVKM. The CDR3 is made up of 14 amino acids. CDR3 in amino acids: CASRTGLRTFTQYF. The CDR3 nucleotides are TGTGCCAGCAGAACCGGGCTCCGGACGTTTACGCAGTATTTT.

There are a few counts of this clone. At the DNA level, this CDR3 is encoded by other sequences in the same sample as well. In nucleotides, the CDR3 is TGTGCCTGGAGTAGGGGGAGGGTGACAGGGGGTTTCTTT. This gives the protein CAWSRGRVTGGFF. The chain joins TRBV30 to TRBJ1-1; TRBD1 aligns across 9 bases. Germline lookup yields CDR1 GTSNPN and CDR2 SVGIG (reference sequence). The trim removed 2 bases at V and 13 bases at J, leaving 11 bases unmatched. The CDR3 runs 13 residues.

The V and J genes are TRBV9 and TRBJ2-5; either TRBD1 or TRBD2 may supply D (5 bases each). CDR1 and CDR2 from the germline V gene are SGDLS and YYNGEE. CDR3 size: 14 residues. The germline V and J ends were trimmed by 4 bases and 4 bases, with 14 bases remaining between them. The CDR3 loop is CASSRSGAGETQYF. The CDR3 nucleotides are TGTGCCAGCAGCCGTTCCGGGGCAGGAGAGACCCAGTACTTC.

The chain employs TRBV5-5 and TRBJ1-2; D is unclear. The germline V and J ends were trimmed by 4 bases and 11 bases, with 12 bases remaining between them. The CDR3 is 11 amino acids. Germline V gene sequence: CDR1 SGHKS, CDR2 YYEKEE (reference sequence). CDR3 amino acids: CASSPERVYTF. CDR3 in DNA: TGTGCCAGCAGCCCCGAAAGGGTTTACACCTTC.

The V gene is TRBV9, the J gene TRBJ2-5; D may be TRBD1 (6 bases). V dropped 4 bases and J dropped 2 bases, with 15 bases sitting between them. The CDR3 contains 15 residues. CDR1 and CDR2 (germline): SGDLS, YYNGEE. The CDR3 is CASSFRPTGQETQYF. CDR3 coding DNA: TGTGCCAGCAGCTTCCGTCCGACAGGTCAAGAGACCCAGTACTTC.